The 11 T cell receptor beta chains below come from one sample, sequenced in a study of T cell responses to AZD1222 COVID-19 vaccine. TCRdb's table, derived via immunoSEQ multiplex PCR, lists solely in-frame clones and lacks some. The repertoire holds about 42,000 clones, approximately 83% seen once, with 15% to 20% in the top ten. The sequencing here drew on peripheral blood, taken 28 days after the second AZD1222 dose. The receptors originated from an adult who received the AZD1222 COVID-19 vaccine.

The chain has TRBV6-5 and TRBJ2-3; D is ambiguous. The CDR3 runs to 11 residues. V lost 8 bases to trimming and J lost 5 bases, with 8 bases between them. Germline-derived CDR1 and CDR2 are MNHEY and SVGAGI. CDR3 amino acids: CASRLGDTQYF. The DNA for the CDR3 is TGTGCCAGCCGTTTAGGAGATACGCAGTATTTT.

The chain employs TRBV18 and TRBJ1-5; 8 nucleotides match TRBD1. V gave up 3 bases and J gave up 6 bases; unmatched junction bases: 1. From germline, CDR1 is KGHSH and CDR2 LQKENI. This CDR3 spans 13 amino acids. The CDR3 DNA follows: TGTGCCAGCTCACCGACAGGGGTTCAGCCCCAGCATTTT. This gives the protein CASSPTGVQPQHF.

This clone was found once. The CDR3 DNA sequence: TGTGCCAGCAGCCAAGAGCAAATGGGGAGGGCCCCAGATACGCAGTATTTT. As protein: CASSQEQMGRAPDTQYF. This chain joins TRBV4-2 and TRBJ2-3, with 7 bases that match TRBD2. This CDR3 comprises 17 residues. Germline values: CDR1 LGHNA, CDR2 YNFKEQ. Germline trimming cut 0 bases from V and 4 bases from J; bases unmatched to any gene: 10.

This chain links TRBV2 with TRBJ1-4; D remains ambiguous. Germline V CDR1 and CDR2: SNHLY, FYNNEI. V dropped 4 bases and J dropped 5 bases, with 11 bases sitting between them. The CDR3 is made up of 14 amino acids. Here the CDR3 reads CASSGVVINEKLFF. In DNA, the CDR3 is TGTGCCAGCAGTGGCGTAGTAATAAATGAAAAACTGTTTTTT.

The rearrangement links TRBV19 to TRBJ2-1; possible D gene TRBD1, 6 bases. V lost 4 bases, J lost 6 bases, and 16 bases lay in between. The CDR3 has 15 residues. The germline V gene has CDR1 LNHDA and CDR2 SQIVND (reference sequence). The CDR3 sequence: CASSTGHLGINEQFF. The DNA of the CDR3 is TGTGCCAGTAGTACGGGACACTTGGGGATCAATGAGCAGTTCTTC.

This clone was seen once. CDR3 loop: CASSLAVRDQPQHF. DNA for the CDR3: TGTGCCAGCAGCCTCGCGGTCAGGGATCAGCCCCAGCATTTT. V and J are TRBV7-8 and TRBJ1-5; D possibly corresponds to TRBD1 (5 bases). Per the germline V gene, CDR1 is SGHVS and CDR2 is FQNEAQ. V shed 5 bases and J shed 5 bases, with 13 bases lying between them. This CDR3 is 14 amino acids long. The complete variable domain, with remaining parts taken from reference TRBV7-8 and TRBJ1-5, reads GAGVSQSPRYKVAKRGQDVALRCDPISGHVSLFWYQQALGQGPEFLTYFQNEAQLDKSGLPSDRFFAERPEGSVSTLKIQRTQQEDSAVYLCASSLAVRDQPQHFGDGTRLSIL.

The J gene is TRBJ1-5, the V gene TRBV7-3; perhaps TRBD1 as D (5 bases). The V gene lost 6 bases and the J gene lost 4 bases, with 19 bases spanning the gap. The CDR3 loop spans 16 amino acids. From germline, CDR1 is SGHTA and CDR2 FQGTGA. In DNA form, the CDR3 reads TGTGCCAGCAGAAGGGGTAGAAGGGGACGAAATCAGCCCCAGCATTTT. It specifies CASRRGRRGRNQPQHF.

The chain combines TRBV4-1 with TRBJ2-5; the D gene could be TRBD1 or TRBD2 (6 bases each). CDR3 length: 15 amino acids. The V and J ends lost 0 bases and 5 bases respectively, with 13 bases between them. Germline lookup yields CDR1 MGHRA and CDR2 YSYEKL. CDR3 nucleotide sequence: TGCGCCAGCAGCCAAGACGGGGGCGGTGGGGAGACCCAGTACTTC. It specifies CASSQDGGGGETQYF.

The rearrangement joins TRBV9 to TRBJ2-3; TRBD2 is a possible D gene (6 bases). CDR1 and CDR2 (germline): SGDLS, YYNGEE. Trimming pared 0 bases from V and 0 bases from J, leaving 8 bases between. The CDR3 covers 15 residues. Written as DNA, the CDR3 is TGTGCCAGCAGCGTAGCCCTAGCGAGCACAGATACGCAGTATTTT. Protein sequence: CASSVALASTDTQYF.

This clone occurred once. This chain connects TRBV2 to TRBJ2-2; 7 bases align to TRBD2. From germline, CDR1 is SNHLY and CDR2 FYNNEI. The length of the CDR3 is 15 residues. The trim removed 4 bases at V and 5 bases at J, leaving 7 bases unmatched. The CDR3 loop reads CASSGSAGLTGELFF. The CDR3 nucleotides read TGTGCCAGCAGTGGATCAGCGGGGCTTACCGGGGAGCTGTTTTTT.

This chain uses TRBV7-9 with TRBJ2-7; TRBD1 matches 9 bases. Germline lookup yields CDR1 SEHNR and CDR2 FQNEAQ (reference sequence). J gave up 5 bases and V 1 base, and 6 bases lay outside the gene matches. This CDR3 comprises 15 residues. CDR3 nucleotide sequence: TGTGCCAGCAGCTTAGTTGGGACAGGGATCGACGAGCAGTACTTC. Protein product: CASSLVGTGIDEQYF.